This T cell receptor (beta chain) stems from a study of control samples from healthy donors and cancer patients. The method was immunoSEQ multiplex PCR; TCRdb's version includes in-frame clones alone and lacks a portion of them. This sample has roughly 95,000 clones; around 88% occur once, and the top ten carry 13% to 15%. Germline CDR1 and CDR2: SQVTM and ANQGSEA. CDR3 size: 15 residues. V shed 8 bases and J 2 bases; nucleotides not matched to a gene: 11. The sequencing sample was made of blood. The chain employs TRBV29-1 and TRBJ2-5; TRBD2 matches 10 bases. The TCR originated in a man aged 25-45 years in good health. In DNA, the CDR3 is TGCAGCACCGGGGCTAGCGGGAGATCACAAGAGACCCAGTACTTC. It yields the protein CSTGASGRSQETQYF.